The sequence of this T cell receptor beta chain was determined in a study of OX40 agonist ivuxolimab in advanced cancers. This table comes from immunoSEQ multiplex PCR, and its TCRdb copy is limited to in-frame clones, with some not included. The repertoire includes 55,000 to 80,000 clones, around 80% of them detected once, and 1% sits in the top ten. This clone was observed a single time. Germline lookup yields CDR1 SGHKS and CDR2 YYEKEE (reference sequence). The V end was cut by 4 bases, the J end by 5 bases, with 18 bases between. The CDR3 consists of 15 residues. The source was CD4+ or CD8+ T cells sorted from blood, collected in a trial of the OX40 agonist ivuxolimab. The TCR sequence derives from an adult with an advanced solid tumor such as melanoma, head and neck, liver or kidney cancer. The J gene is TRBJ2-5, the V gene TRBV5-5; TRBD1 or TRBD2 may be the D gene (7 bases each). The CDR3 protein is CASSLAGGEIETQYF. The DNA for the CDR3 is TGTGCCAGCAGCCTAGCAGGGGGGGAAATTGAGACCCAGTACTTC.